This T cell receptor beta chain was sequenced for a study of T cell responses to AZD1222 COVID-19 vaccine (dated by TCRdb to the early 2020s). Broadly, across the study: TCR sequencing covered roughly 230 trial participants: 207 given two doses of AZD1222 and 26 given two doses of MenACWY control vaccine. Trial participants were enrolled by age into 18-55, 56-69 and 70-plus year subgroups, with roughly 160, 29 and 62 TCR-sequenced participants respectively. General study outcomes and caveats: Conclusions about previously exposed vaccinees are limited because only six or seven AZD1222 recipients were SARS-CoV-2 seropositive at baseline. Because no samples from the day 14 peak response were available, repertoires could be characterized only after the peak T cell response. Participants were mostly white British and included more females than males, and it was suggested by the authors that clonal diversity may have been underestimated. A significant rise in spike-specific TCR breadth and depth was observed after two AZD1222 doses relative to day 0 and relative to MenACWY recipients. Nearly half of unique spike-specific TCRs reportedly recognized epitopes outside regions mutated in the B.1.351 and B.1.1.7 variants. Vaccine-associated CD4 TCRs spanned the whole spike protein, with dominant responses in regions 160-218 and 743-854. The 56-69-year group was small, and its depth increase did not reach significance, likely because of low power.

What this sample's time point label stands for: about 28 days (+/-7) after the second vaccine dose. AZD1222 recipients with second doses at about 4 weeks or about 12 weeks were pooled, because spike-specific TCR depth and breadth did not differ between schedules. Vaccinee samples were obtained from the UK trials COV001 and COV002, which included a single-blind randomized controlled phase 2/3 trial of AZD1222 (ChAdOx1 nCoV-19) in healthy adults. For TCRbeta chain sequencing, PBMC samples from trial participants were taken at day 0 and at day 28 after the second dose. The CDR3 regions of human TCRbeta chains were subjected to immunosequencing. On the study's bioinformatics: Repertoire TCRs were checked for matches against a reference library of SARS-CoV-2-specific TCRs that had been generated using the MIRA antigen-specificity platform. Breadth was defined as the fraction of unique TCRs that were SARS-CoV-2-associated. Depth was defined as the fraction of total T cells that were SARS-CoV-2-associated. Each spike-specific TCR was assigned to its reactive spike region and to a CD4 or CD8 class using the MIRA data. Log10-transformed breadth and depth values were compared by one-way ANOVA with Sidak's multiple comparisons tests. In TCRdb, the immuneACCESS table is reduced to in-frame sequences with V and J assigned. These tables do not hold every clone; where another copy was compared, an unresolved V gene accounts for under half, and the others remain unexplained. Clonal size and the V and J genes are those of that table, whereas D and trimming came from the DNA. This sample is represented by 160,000 or so clones; 90% to 95% of them were singletons. The ten largest clones capture over 1.2% of the sample.

From the germline V gene (reference sequence), CDR1 is SEHNR and CDR2 is FQNEAQ. Relative to germline, V is 4 bases shorter and J is 5 bases shorter, with 8 bases between their ends. The CDR3 sequence holds 13 residues, the cysteine and phenylalanine included. The retained sequence is limited to the CDR3, 39 bases, with the frame set at the first base. Note on this clone: No antigen is known for it. The input lacks base qualities; no much larger clone sits a single base away.

This clonotype was sampled from an adult who received the AZD1222 COVID-19 vaccine. Source: peripheral blood, taken 28 days after the second AZD1222 dose. The rearranged segments are TRBV7-9 and TRBJ1-4, with the D gene call left open. The DNA sequence reads TGTGCCAGCAGCTCGGACCCGAATGAAAAACTGTTTTTT. Its protein is CASSSDPNEKLFF. Reference TRBV7-9 and TRBJ1-4 proteins supply the regions before and after the CDR3; the full variable domain is: DTGVSQNPRHKITKRGQNVTFRCDPISEHNRLYWYRQTLGQGPEFLTYFQNEAQLEKSRLLSDRFSAERPKGSFSTLEIQRTEQGDSAMYLCASSSDPNEKLFFGSGTQLSVL.